These 13 T cell receptor beta chains share one sample of origin, sequenced in a study of blood T cell dynamics during melanoma immunotherapy. Profiled with immunoSEQ multiplex PCR; TCRdb holds only in-frame clones, not every one. The sample includes more than 13,000 clones, 92% of them seen just once. Time point described: week 3, after first cycle of checkpoint inhibitor. Sequencing was performed on blood, taken from a patient treated with checkpoint blockade. Receptor source: a human donor with melanoma.

The chain is built from TRBV7-9 and TRBJ1-3; TRBD1 is a possible D gene (5 bases). V was clipped by 0 bases and J by 0 bases, with 15 bases between them. Germline CDR1 SEHNR, CDR2 FQNEAQ (reference sequence). This CDR3 has 18 residues. CDR3 coding DNA: TGTGCCAGCAGCTTAGCTGACAGTTCTATTATCTCTGGAAACACCATATATTTT. Translation gives CASSLADSSIISGNTIYF. Looking up the rest from reference TRBV7-9 and TRBJ1-3 gives the full variable domain: DTGVSQNPRHKITKRGQNVTFRCDPISEHNRLYWYRQTLGQGPEFLTYFQNEAQLEKSRLLSDRFSAERPKGSFSTLEIQRTEQGDSAMYLCASSLADSSIISGNTIYFGEGSWLTVV.

V usage is TRBV6-6 and J usage is TRBJ1-1; weak D call: TRBD1 (5 bases). This CDR3 spans 15 amino acids. Trimming took 10 bases from V and 4 from J, leaving 22 bases between them. Germline loops: CDR1 MNHNY, CDR2 SVGAGI (reference sequence). The CDR3 region is CAIDDGARIGTEAFF. CDR3 in DNA: TGTGCCATCGACGACGGGGCCCGGATAGGCACTGAAGCTTTCTTT.

The rearrangement joins TRBV11-2 to TRBJ2-6; D unresolved. V was clipped by 7 bases and J by 6 bases, with 10 bases between them. This CDR3 spans 13 amino acids. The germline V gene has CDR1 SGHAT and CDR2 FQNNGV. The CDR3 DNA reads as TGTGCCAGCACCCTGTCAGCGGCCAACGTCCTGACTTTC. It is translated as CASTLSAANVLTF.

The chain carries TRBV12-5 and TRBJ2-7; D remains unclear. The CDR3 contains 15 residues. V was cut by 1 base and J by 4 bases, with 14 bases left in between. Germline V gene data show CDR1 as LGHNT and CDR2 as FRNRAP. Written as DNA, the CDR3 is TGTGCTAGTGGTTTGGATTCGGGCCATTCGTACGAGCAGTACTTC. Amino acids: CASGLDSGHSYEQYF.

The chain combines TRBV5-1 with TRBJ1-1; the D is unclear. Germline V gene sequence: CDR1 SGHRS, CDR2 YFSETQ. This CDR3 has 12 amino acids. The germline V and J ends were trimmed by 4 bases and 5 bases, with 9 bases remaining between them. The CDR3 DNA reads as TGCGCCAGCAGCAAGGGAGGAACTGAAGCTTTCTTT. This gives the protein CASSKGGTEAFF.

The chain carries TRBV28 and TRBJ1-2, with 8 bases that match TRBD1. The J segment lost 8 bases and the V segment lost 4 bases, leaving 12 bases of the junction unmatched. This CDR3 contains 15 residues. Per the germline V gene, CDR1 is MDHEN and CDR2 is SYDVKM. The CDR3 sequence: CASSSGDRTYGGYTF. As DNA, the CDR3 is TGTGCCAGCAGTTCGGGGGACAGGACCTATGGGGGCTACACCTTC.

This clone was seen a single time. This rearrangement joins TRBV11-2 to TRBJ2-5; TRBD2 is a possible D gene (6 bases). CDR1 and CDR2 (germline): SGHAT, FQNNGV. The CDR3 is 15 amino acids. Trimming removed 4 bases at V and 4 bases at J, with 16 bases between. CDR3 DNA: TGTGCCAGCAGCTCCGATGGGGGGAGCGGAGAGACCCAGTACTTC. The encoded protein is CASSSDGGSGETQYF. Using reference TRBV11-2 and TRBJ2-5 for the parts outside the CDR3, the full variable domain is EAGVAQSPRYKIIEKRQSVAFWCNPISGHATLYWYQQILGQGPKLLIQFQNNGVVDDSQLPKDRFSAERLKGVDSTLKIQPAKLEDSAVYLCASSSDGGSGETQYFGPGTRLLVL.

This clone was counted between two and nine times. The genes are TRBV21-1 and TRBJ1-2; TRBD1 reflects the table's D call only, with no check against the DNA. TRBV21-1 is described as a pseudogene. The CDR3 consists of 12 residues. CDR3 sequence: CASGGQGDGYTF. CDR3 DNA sequence: TGTGCCAGCGGCGGACAGGGAGATGGCTACACCTTC.

The chain recombines TRBV28 with TRBJ2-2; the D is unclear. Germline V lookup: CDR1 MDHEN, CDR2 SYDVKM. Trimming pared 5 bases from V and 0 bases from J, leaving 13 bases between. This CDR3 has 16 residues. The CDR3 reads CASSTLPPTNTGELFF. For the CDR3, the DNA is TGTGCCAGCAGTACCCTCCCACCAACGAACACCGGGGAGCTGTTTTTT.

The V gene is TRBV5-1, the J gene TRBJ1-2; TRBD1 is a possible D gene (5 bases). The CDR3 loop spans 15 amino acids. The V and J ends lost 1 base and 0 bases respectively, with 10 bases between them. Germline loops: CDR1 SGHRS, CDR2 YFSETQ. The CDR3 nucleotides read TGCGCCAGCAGCTTGAGGAGGGGAGCTAACTATGGCTACACCTTC. Its translation is CASSLRRGANYGYTF.

The rearrangement joins TRBV6-1 to TRBJ2-7; TRBD1 matches 7 bases. The CDR3 is 13 residues long. Germline values: CDR1 MNHNS, CDR2 SASEGT. Trimming removed 6 bases from V and 6 bases from J; junction bases left unmatched: 8. The chain's CDR3 is CASSPTGLVEQYF. The CDR3, as DNA: TGTGCCAGCAGCCCGACAGGGTTGGTCGAGCAGTACTTC.

This clone was observed once. The chain is built from TRBV2 and TRBJ2-2, with TRBD1 identical over 8 bases. CDR1 SNHLY and CDR2 FYNNEI come from the germline V gene. With 7 bases clipped from V and 7 bases from J, the junction kept 14 bases outside the gene matches. CDR3 length equals 16 residues. The CDR3 DNA is TGTGCCAGCAACGTGCAGGGGGCTTTTCCCCACGGGGAGCTGTTTTTT. Translated, it gives CASNVQGAFPHGELFF.

The chain combines TRBV6-5 with TRBJ2-7; D unclear. The germline V and J ends were trimmed by 6 bases and 9 bases, with 12 bases remaining between them. Looked up from germline, CDR1 is MNHEY and CDR2 is SVGAGI. This CDR3 has 11 residues. The CDR3 here is CASSTKTWQYF. CDR3 in DNA: TGTGCCAGCAGCACAAAGACATGGCAGTACTTC.